This TCR beta chain was obtained from a study of a mutant IDH1 vaccine in newly diagnosed glioma (dated by TCRdb to about 2021). With regard to the full study: Across visits V03 through V10, patients got a total of eight vaccinations, given in weeks 1, 3, 5, 7, 11, 15, 19 and 23. Of the approximately 30 treated patients, about 62% were male and approximately 40% were female, and the mean age was approximately 40 years. In the chemotherapy-containing groups, vaccination started alongside temozolomide cycles, whereas in patients who had radiotherapy alone it started 4-6 weeks after radiotherapy. Before enrollment, most patients had been given radiochemotherapy with temozolomide as standard therapy, while the rest had received either radiotherapy alone or temozolomide alone. Peripheral blood was collected at six visits: V03 (baseline), V05, V07, V10, V12 and V13. For exploratory analyses, longitudinal TCRB deep sequencing was carried out in under 30 treated patients wherever samples were available. Points the paper makes about the study in general: The authors noted that analyses of patient blood samples could not be reproduced because of sample limitations. Immune responses induced by the vaccine were seen in over 90% of patients across multiple MHC alleles. Availability determined which PBMC samples were chosen for TCRB deep sequencing. Changes in the top peripheral T cell clonotypes picked up by TCRB sequencing did not appear to be linked to pseudoprogression.

Preparation of the library involved the immunoSEQ multiplex PCR assay. Rearranged TCR beta chain sequences were amplified with the hsTCRB Kit following the manufacturer's protocol. Sequencing of TCRB libraries was carried out on an Illumina MiSeq. The source study handled its data this way. Demultiplexing, trimming and gene mapping were performed with the kit vendor's proprietary platform. TCRdb took over this immuneACCESS table, retaining in-frame rearrangements with V and J assigned. Such tables are incomplete; in checked studies, under half of the missing clones stem from an unresolved V gene, and the remainder is unexplained. That table furnishes V, J and clone size, whereas the DNA furnished D and trimming. For this sample there are about 130,000 clones; around four fifths appear just once. The ten biggest clones cover 4.5% to 6% of the sample. This specimen's time point label, per the study, means: week 11, during vaccination. Each vaccine dose, consisting of 300 ug of a 20-mer mutant IDH1 peptide in Montanide, was administered subcutaneously with topical imiquimod. The donors had newly diagnosed IDH1-mutant astrocytomas of WHO grade 3 or 4 that showed loss of nuclear ATRX. The samples were drawn from NOA16, a multicentre, single-arm, open-label phase I trial in Germany that tested a mutant IDH1 peptide vaccine in humans for the first time. Genomic DNA for TCRB sequencing was extracted from EDTA blood using the DNeasy Blood and Tissue Kit.

The CDR3 spans 16 residues, from the cysteine through the phenylalanine. Of all the DNA, just the CDR3 is kept, 48 bases in frame from base 1. CDR1 and CDR2 (MNHEY, SMNVEV) derive from the germline V gene (reference sequence). V is cut back by 5 bases and J by 1 base, with 5 bases in the junction unmatched. Details on this clone: The antigen this receptor binds is unknown. No per-base quality is available; no much larger clone lies one base away.

The rearrangement joined TRBV27 to TRBJ2-3; TRBD2 agrees with 11 junctional bases. The sequenced sample was PBMCs, obtained from a glioma patient whose treatment included an IDH1 peptide vaccine. This receptor was identified in a man aged 40-49 years with glioma. The DNA sequence reads TGTGCCAGCAGTACCCGTAGCGGGGGGGGCACAGATACGCAGTATTTT. It is translated as CASSTRSGGGTDTQYF.